Given below is one TCR beta chain in context. Its antigen is as yet unknown. CDR3 length: 14 amino acids. Trimming stripped 4 bases from V and 0 bases from J, with 9 bases between. Germline values: CDR1 MNHEY, CDR2 SMNVEV (reference sequence). The libraries were made with immunoSEQ v3. Clones were sequenced by immunoSEQ multiplex PCR, and TCRdb holds only the in-frame ones, with some missing. Of about 12,000 clones in the sample, nearly 80% were seen once. Time point noted: pre-treatment sample, taken before nivolumab and TIL therapy. Stage 4 NSCLC adults joined between 2017 and January 2020. This record belongs to a study of TIL therapy for anti-PD-1-resistant metastatic lung cancer. Whole-study context: Tumors carried a median about 1.4 non-synonymous mutations per megabase. The study's findings and limits: After infusion, TIL clonotypes partly replaced peripheral T cells and declined over months.

The starting material was blood, obtained at baseline. V usage is TRBV27 and J usage is TRBJ1-2, with D unclear. The clonotype was recovered from a person aged 25-80 years with non-small cell lung cancer. CDR3 residues: CASSSIDTNYGYTF. The CDR3 DNA reads TGTGCCAGCAGTTCAATAGACACTAACTATGGCTACACCTTC.